This is a list of T cell receptor beta chains from one sample in a study of read filtering for tumor transcriptome and immune sequencing. TCRdb ran MiXCR on the reads and lists one entry per CDR3 protein. The table includes over 50,000 distinct CDR3 sequences, approximately 19% detected once. The sample consisted of a population of CD138-negative cells sorted from bone marrow. The source is a donor aged 40 or older with multiple myeloma. The CDR3 runs from the conserved cysteine through the conserved F or W. D genes are given only for firm matches. Where a row states a size, it is once, few, many or the class of an expanded clone; other rows omit it.

clone size	D gene	J gene	V gene	CDR3 DNA	CDR3 protein
few	.	TRBJ1-2	TRBV6-1	TGTGCCAGCAGTGAGACAGATAACTATGGCTACACCTTC	CASSETDNYGYTF
many	.	TRBJ2-7	TRBV20-1	TGCAGTGCTAGAGTGGGGAGCGCCTACGAGCAGTACTTC	CSARVGSAYEQYF
few	.	TRBJ2-7	TRBV20-1	TGCAGTGCTAGAGACAGGGTGCACGAGCAGTACTTC	CSARDRVHEQYF
.	.	TRBJ2-2	TRBV7-8	TGTGCCAGCAGCAATGTAAACACCGGGGAGCTGTTTTTT	CASSNVNTGELFF
many	.	TRBJ2-7	TRBV10-3	TGTGCCACCTCTCCAATCTCCTACGAGCAGTACTTC	CATSPISYEQYF
.	TRBD1	TRBJ2-1	TRBV5-4	TGTGCCAGCAGCTCGGACAGGGGTAATGAGCAGTTCTTC	CASSSDRGNEQFF
few	TRBD2	TRBJ2-7	TRBV5-1	TGCGCCAGCAGCTTCTCCGGGGGGGGAGAGAGCTCCTACGAGCAGTACTTC	CASSFSGGGESSYEQYF
many	TRBD2	TRBJ2-1	TRBV5-5	TGTGCCAGCAGACACGCGGGACTAGCGGGTCATGAGCAGTTCTTC	CASRHAGLAGHEQFF
many	.	TRBJ1-5	TRBV27	TGTGCCAGCAGTTTGGGTGGGGACCAGCCCCAGCATTTT	CASSLGGDQPQHF
many	TRBD1	TRBJ1-1	TRBV28	TGTGCCAGCAGTTTTGACAGGGGGCCCCCTCACACTGAAGCTTTCTTT	CASSFDRGPPHTEAFF
many	.	TRBJ2-7	TRBV7-9	TGTGCCAGCAGCTTCGGTTCGATCGAGCAGTACTTC	CASSFGSIEQYF
once	.	TRBJ2-1	TRBV28	TGTGCCAGCAGTTTAGTGGGACACCCTCGAGATGAGCAGTTCTTC	CASSLVGHPRDEQFF
.	.	TRBJ2-2	TRBV11-2	TGTGCCAGCAGCTTAGTGGGGGCCGAGAACACCGGGGAGCTGTTTTTT	CASSLVGAENTGELFF
many	.	TRBJ2-3	TRBV7-8	TGTGCCAGCAGCATATTACCGGCGGGGTCTAGCACAGATACGCAGTATTTT	CASSILPAGSSTDTQYF
many	.	TRBJ2-2	TRBV6-5	TGTGCCAGCAACAGGGCGGGTGGGTTGCACGGGGAGCTGTTTTTT	CASNRAGGLHGELFF
many	.	TRBJ2-3	TRBV7-3	TGTGCCAGCAGCCGCGAGGGTCGAGGCGGCACAGATACGCAGTATTTT	CASSREGRGGTDTQYF
many	.	TRBJ1-1	TRBV7-2	TGTGCCAGCAGCTTATACGGACAGAACACTGAAGCTTTCTTT	CASSLYGQNTEAFF
.	TRBD1	TRBJ1-6	TRBV7-8	TGTGCCAGCAGCGTCTCCCGGGACAGAGATAATTCACCCCTCCACTTT	CASSVSRDRDNSPLHF
.	TRBD2	TRBJ2-2	TRBV27	TGTGCCAGCAGTTTATCGTTCCTAGCGGATATTAACACCGGGGAGCTGTTTTTT	CASSLSFLADINTGELFF
.	.	TRBJ2-7	TRBV29-1	TGCAGCGTCGCAGCAGGGTCCGAGCAGTACTTC	CSVAAGSEQYF
.	.	TRBJ2-1	TRBV4-1	TGCGCCAGCAGCCTCGAAGGGAGTCTAGCCGGCTCCTACAACGAGCAGCTCTTC	CASSLEGSLAGSYNEQLF
many	.	TRBJ1-3	TRBV20-1	TGCAGTGCTAGAGTCCCGGACGGGTTAAACACCATATATTTT	CSARVPDGLNTIYF
many	TRBD1	TRBJ2-5	TRBV20-1	TGCAGTGCTAGAGGGGGACAGGCAATTCAAGAGACCCAGTACTTC	CSARGGQAIQETQYF
many	.	TRBJ1-1	TRBV19	TGTGCCAGTAGTGGGCTCGACAGGAGGAACACTGAAGCTTTCTTT	CASSGLDRRNTEAFF
few	.	TRBJ1-2	TRBV20-1	TGCAGTGCTCGGATATTACAGGGAATCCATGGCTACACCTTC	CSARILQGIHGYTF
many	TRBD2	TRBJ2-1	TRBV11-2	TGTGCCAGCAGGGAACTAGCGGGAGAAGTAGGTGAGCAGTTCTTC	CASRELAGEVGEQFF
many	.	TRBJ2-3	TRBV29-1	TGCAGCGTTGAATTGGCAGATACGCAGTATTTT	CSVELADTQYF
.	.	TRBJ1-2	TRBV2	TGTGCCAGCAGTTCCGACGTCTATGGCTACACCTTC	CASSSDVYGYTF
many	.	TRBJ2-1	TRBV7-8	TGTGCCAGCAGCTTAGAGGAGGCGGCCGCGGATGAGCAGTTCTTC	CASSLEEAAADEQFF
many	TRBD1	TRBJ1-1	TRBV7-9	TGTGCCAGCAGCTTCCGGACAGGGTGGAAGAACACTGAAGCTTTCTTT	CASSFRTGWKNTEAFF
many	.	TRBJ2-5	TRBV21-1	TGTGCCAGCAGCCATGCGATAACTTCGACTAGAAAGCAAGAGACCCAGTACTTC	CASSHAITSTRKQETQYF
many	.	TRBJ2-1	TRBV7-6	TGTGCCAGCAGCTTAGTGTGGACTCCTAACAATGAGCAGTTCTTC	CASSLVWTPNNEQFF